A selection of T cell receptor beta chains follows, all from one sample in a study of shared clonotypes between healthy human individuals. The data were produced by immunoSEQ multiplex PCR, yet TCRdb's version contains in-frame clones alone and is incomplete. The data contain under 600,000 clones, about 98% of them singletons. The sample was naive CD8+ T cells sorted from blood. The receptors stem from a man between 25 and 39 years old in good health. The CDR3 runs from the conserved cysteine through the conserved F or W. A D gene is named only where the DNA matches it firmly. Clone sizes are given selectively: once, few, many, or a class where the clone is expanded.

len: 13
j_gene: TRBJ2-7
abundance: NA
v_gene: TRBV19
d_gene: NA
CDR3aa: CASSDRNSYEQYF
CDR3nt: TGTGCCAGTAGCGACAGAAACTCCTACGAGCAGTACTTC

len: 15
j_gene: TRBJ2-2
abundance: NA
v_gene: TRBV29-1
d_gene: TRBD2
CDR3aa: CSVSRSGMETGELFF
CDR3nt: TGCAGCGTTAGTAGGAGCGGGATGGAAACCGGGGAGCTGTTTTTT

len: 13
j_gene: TRBJ2-7
abundance: NA
v_gene: TRBV15
d_gene: TRBD1
CDR3aa: CATRDRGRYEQYF
CDR3nt: TGTGCCACCAGAGACAGGGGGAGGTACGAGCAGTACTTC

len: 15
j_gene: TRBJ1-3
abundance: once
v_gene: TRBV11-2
d_gene: NA
CDR3aa: CASSQYRVLRNTIYF
CDR3nt: TGTGCCAGCAGCCAATACAGGGTTCTGAGAAACACCATATATTTT

len: 15
j_gene: TRBJ2-7
abundance: NA
v_gene: TRBV4-1
d_gene: TRBD2
CDR3aa: CASSQGLAGVNEQYF
CDR3nt: TGCGCCAGCAGCCAGGGACTAGCGGGAGTAAACGAGCAGTACTTC

len: 11
j_gene: TRBJ2-1
abundance: NA
v_gene: TRBV6-5
d_gene: NA
CDR3aa: CASGPSNEQFF
CDR3nt: TGTGCCAGCGGGCCCAGCAATGAGCAGTTCTTC

len: 14
j_gene: TRBJ1-2
abundance: NA
v_gene: TRBV7-9
d_gene: NA
CDR3aa: CASSLQGLKNGYTF
CDR3nt: TGTGCCAGCAGCTTACAGGGGTTAAAGAATGGCTACACCTTC

len: 16
j_gene: TRBJ1-4
abundance: NA
v_gene: TRBV9
d_gene: NA
CDR3aa: CASSVEGGLTNEKLFF
CDR3nt: TGTGCCAGCAGCGTAGAGGGGGGGCTGACTAATGAAAAACTGTTTTTT

len: 15
j_gene: TRBJ2-1
abundance: NA
v_gene: TRBV29-1
d_gene: TRBD1
CDR3aa: CSVDLSGQGYNEQFF
CDR3nt: TGCAGCGTTGATCTATCGGGACAGGGGTACAATGAGCAGTTCTTC

len: 17
j_gene: TRBJ2-1
abundance: NA
v_gene: TRBV7-2
d_gene: NA
CDR3aa: CASSLGVGGGSYNEQFF
CDR3nt: TGTGCCAGCAGCTTAGGAGTCGGGGGTGGTTCCTACAATGAGCAGTTCTTC

len: 15
j_gene: TRBJ2-7
abundance: NA
v_gene: TRBV18
d_gene: TRBD1
CDR3aa: CATRNWTGPTYEQYF
CDR3nt: TGTGCCACCCGAAACTGGACAGGGCCTACCTACGAGCAGTACTTC

len: 16
j_gene: TRBJ2-2
abundance: NA
v_gene: TRBV5-4
d_gene: TRBD2
CDR3aa: CASSLGIAGGTGELFF
CDR3nt: TGTGCCAGCAGCCTGGGGATAGCGGGAGGCACCGGGGAGCTGTTTTTT

len: 14
j_gene: TRBJ1-2
abundance: NA
v_gene: TRBV5-4
d_gene: NA
CDR3aa: CASSQGQAEYGYTF
CDR3nt: TGTGCCAGCAGCCAAGGACAAGCCGAGTATGGCTACACCTTC

len: 15
j_gene: TRBJ2-7
abundance: NA
v_gene: TRBV6-5
d_gene: NA
CDR3aa: CASSYSTPTSYEQYF
CDR3nt: TGTGCCAGCAGTTACTCGACCCCGACATCCTACGAGCAGTACTTC

len: 14
j_gene: TRBJ2-7
abundance: NA
v_gene: TRBV27
d_gene: TRBD1
CDR3aa: CASSSWDRSYEQYF
CDR3nt: TGTGCCAGCAGTTCCTGGGACAGATCCTACGAGCAGTACTTC

len: 15
j_gene: TRBJ1-2
abundance: NA
v_gene: TRBV29-1
d_gene: TRBD1
CDR3aa: CSSLQGVSPNYGYTF
CDR3nt: TGCAGCTCATTACAGGGGGTATCGCCTAACTATGGCTACACCTTC

len: 16
j_gene: TRBJ1-2
abundance: NA
v_gene: TRBV7-9
d_gene: NA
CDR3aa: CASSLLYRDGNYGYTF
CDR3nt: TGTGCCAGCAGCTTATTGTATAGGGACGGGAACTATGGCTACACCTTC

len: 16
j_gene: TRBJ2-1
abundance: NA
v_gene: TRBV4-1
d_gene: TRBD2
CDR3aa: CASSQDALAGNNEQFF
CDR3nt: TGCGCCAGCAGCCAAGATGCCCTAGCGGGAAACAATGAGCAGTTCTTC

len: 19
j_gene: TRBJ2-1
abundance: NA
v_gene: TRBV7-8
d_gene: TRBD2
CDR3aa: CASSLAPRLAGGTNNEQFF
CDR3nt: TGTGCCAGCAGCTTAGCGCCCCGACTAGCGGGAGGAACAAACAATGAGCAGTTCTTC

len: 17
j_gene: TRBJ1-5
abundance: NA
v_gene: TRBV18
d_gene: NA
CDR3aa: CASSPGADWYSNQPQHF
CDR3nt: TGTGCCAGCTCACCAGGGGCGGATTGGTATAGCAATCAGCCCCAGCATTTT

len: 14
j_gene: TRBJ1-4
abundance: NA
v_gene: TRBV6-6
d_gene: NA
CDR3aa: CASSSVATNEKLFF
CDR3nt: TGTGCCAGCAGTTCGGTTGCAACTAATGAAAAACTGTTTTTT

len: 13
j_gene: TRBJ2-7
abundance: NA
v_gene: TRBV6-1
d_gene: NA
CDR3aa: CASRTRGAYEQYF
CDR3nt: TGTGCCAGCAGGACCAGGGGGGCCTACGAGCAGTACTTC

len: 15
j_gene: TRBJ2-1
abundance: NA
v_gene: TRBV2
d_gene: TRBD2
CDR3aa: CASRTGGGSYNEQFF
CDR3nt: TGTGCCAGCAGGACGGGGGGAGGCTCCTACAATGAGCAGTTCTTC

len: 15
j_gene: TRBJ2-7
abundance: NA
v_gene: TRBV14
d_gene: NA
CDR3aa: CASSPRGASTYEQYF
CDR3nt: TGTGCCAGCAGCCCTAGGGGAGCGAGTACCTACGAGCAGTACTTC

len: 14
j_gene: TRBJ1-5
abundance: NA
v_gene: TRBV9
d_gene: NA
CDR3aa: CASSVGGAGQPQHF
CDR3nt: TGTGCCAGCAGCGTAGGGGGGGCAGGGCAGCCCCAGCATTTT

len: 14
j_gene: TRBJ1-2
abundance: NA
v_gene: TRBV7-9
d_gene: TRBD1
CDR3aa: CASSFPGTGDGYTF
CDR3nt: TGTGCCAGCAGCTTCCCCGGGACAGGGGATGGCTACACCTTC

len: 17
j_gene: TRBJ2-1
abundance: NA
v_gene: TRBV10-3
d_gene: TRBD2
CDR3aa: CAISELAGGGLRDEQFF
CDR3nt: TGTGCCATCAGTGAGTTAGCGGGAGGGGGGCTGCGGGATGAGCAGTTCTTC

len: 10
j_gene: TRBJ2-3
abundance: NA
v_gene: TRBV9
d_gene: NA
CDR3aa: CASSGSSLYF
CDR3nt: TGTGCCAGCAGCGGTAGCAGTTTGTATTTT

len: 15
j_gene: TRBJ2-7
abundance: NA
v_gene: TRBV11-2
d_gene: TRBD1
CDR3aa: CASSTRQGLSYEQYF
CDR3nt: TGTGCCAGCAGCACCCGACAGGGTCTGTCCTACGAGCAGTACTTC

len: 16
j_gene: TRBJ2-1
abundance: NA
v_gene: TRBV29-1
d_gene: TRBD1
CDR3aa: CSVAGTGASSYNEQFF
CDR3nt: TGCAGCGTCGCCGGGACAGGGGCCAGCTCCTACAATGAGCAGTTCTTC

len: 16
j_gene: TRBJ2-2
abundance: NA
v_gene: TRBV4-2
d_gene: TRBD2
CDR3aa: CASSQESSGRGWELFF
CDR3nt: TGTGCCAGCAGCCAAGAATCTAGCGGGAGGGGATGGGAGCTGTTTTTT

len: 12
j_gene: TRBJ2-7
abundance: NA
v_gene: TRBV18
d_gene: TRBD1
CDR3aa: CASSGQGYEQYF
CDR3nt: TGTGCCAGCTCAGGACAGGGGTACGAGCAGTACTTC

len: 19
j_gene: TRBJ2-1
abundance: NA
v_gene: TRBV7-9
d_gene: TRBD2
CDR3aa: CASSLGEASGLRSYNEQFF
CDR3nt: TGTGCCAGCAGCTTAGGAGAGGCTAGCGGGCTCCGCTCCTACAATGAGCAGTTCTTC

len: 13
j_gene: TRBJ2-7
abundance: NA
v_gene: TRBV6-5
d_gene: TRBD1
CDR3aa: CASSPVTGYEQYF
CDR3nt: TGTGCCAGCAGTCCGGTGACAGGGTACGAGCAGTACTTC

len: 16
j_gene: TRBJ2-7
abundance: NA
v_gene: TRBV23-1
d_gene: NA
CDR3aa: CASSHWSVKRDYEQYF
CDR3nt: TGCGCCAGCAGTCACTGGTCGGTCAAAAGGGACTACGAGCAGTACTTC

len: 16
j_gene: TRBJ2-3
abundance: NA
v_gene: TRBV7-2
d_gene: TRBD2
CDR3aa: CASSLAGAGGPDTQYF
CDR3nt: TGTGCCAGCAGCTTAGCCGGAGCGGGAGGACCAGATACGCAGTATTTT

len: 13
j_gene: TRBJ1-2
abundance: NA
v_gene: TRBV10-2
d_gene: NA
CDR3aa: CASSGTPAYGYTF
CDR3nt: TGCGCCAGCAGTGGGACACCAGCTTATGGCTACACCTTC

len: 14
j_gene: TRBJ2-1
abundance: few
v_gene: TRBV14
d_gene: NA
CDR3aa: CASSQWYGNNEQFF
CDR3nt: TGTGCCAGCAGCCAATGGTACGGCAACAATGAGCAGTTCTTC

len: 14
j_gene: TRBJ1-1
abundance: NA
v_gene: TRBV5-1
d_gene: NA
CDR3aa: CASSLRSSNTEAFF
CDR3nt: TGCGCCAGCAGCCTAAGGTCTTCTAACACTGAAGCTTTCTTT

len: 19
j_gene: TRBJ2-1
abundance: NA
v_gene: TRBV5-1
d_gene: TRBD2
CDR3aa: CASSPALAGGPKIYNEQFF
CDR3nt: TGCGCCAGCAGCCCGGCGCTAGCGGGAGGGCCGAAAATATACAATGAGCAGTTCTTC

len: 15
j_gene: TRBJ2-7
abundance: once
v_gene: TRBV4-1
d_gene: TRBD2
CDR3aa: CASSQAILAGNEQYF
CDR3nt: TGCGCCAGCAGCCAAGCGATCCTAGCGGGTAACGAGCAGTACTTC

len: 15
j_gene: TRBJ2-7
abundance: NA
v_gene: TRBV9
d_gene: TRBD1
CDR3aa: CASSVAGQGNYEQYF
CDR3nt: TGTGCCAGCAGCGTAGCGGGACAGGGTAACTACGAGCAGTACTTC

len: 14
j_gene: TRBJ2-7
abundance: NA
v_gene: TRBV7-2
d_gene: NA
CDR3aa: CASPRGEGSYEQYF
CDR3nt: TGTGCCAGCCCTAGAGGGGAAGGCTCCTACGAGCAGTACTTC

len: 16
j_gene: TRBJ2-5
abundance: NA
v_gene: TRBV7-9
d_gene: NA
CDR3aa: CASSLAFPLLQETQYF
CDR3nt: TGTGCCAGCAGCTTAGCGTTCCCCCTATTACAAGAGACCCAGTACTTC

len: 13
j_gene: TRBJ2-1
abundance: NA
v_gene: TRBV5-1
d_gene: NA
CDR3aa: CASSPLLKNEQFF
CDR3nt: TGCGCCAGCAGCCCCCTTTTGAAGAATGAGCAGTTCTTC

len: 15
j_gene: TRBJ2-7
abundance: NA
v_gene: TRBV5-1
d_gene: TRBD2
CDR3aa: CASSPSGRGPLEQYF
CDR3nt: TGCGCCAGCAGCCCTAGCGGGAGGGGGCCCCTCGAGCAGTACTTC

len: 15
j_gene: TRBJ1-2
abundance: NA
v_gene: TRBV10-3
d_gene: NA
CDR3aa: CASGAGPTLNYGYTF
CDR3nt: TGTGCCTCGGGCGCGGGTCCCACCCTTAACTATGGCTACACCTTC

len: 14
j_gene: TRBJ1-1
abundance: NA
v_gene: TRBV5-1
d_gene: TRBD1
CDR3aa: CASARAPGGTEAFF
CDR3nt: TGCGCCAGCGCGAGGGCCCCAGGGGGCACTGAAGCTTTCTTT